This TCR beta chain was sequenced in a study of cytomegalovirus exposure and HLA in healthy donors. Study observations and caveats: Prior analysis indicated that the majority of TCR beta V segments exhibited productivity approximately 90% or approximately 30% of the time. Some 16,000 TCR beta sequences were associated with HLA alleles at 0.05 false discovery rate in a later analysis.

The PCR contained 60 Vbeta and 13 Jbeta primers. Some clones are missing from TCRdb's copy, which holds only in-frame ones; the method was immunoSEQ multiplex PCR. The table shows roughly 150,000 clones, with over 60% occurring only once. A note on this clone: Its antigen is unknown.

The CDR3 is made up of 14 amino acids. V lost 0 bases and J lost 1, with 5 bases in between. The germline V gene encodes CDR1 SGHTA and CDR2 FQGNSA. Specimen: PBMCs. The clonotype originates from a male donor in good health and CMV-seronegative. The gene calls are TRBV7-2 and TRBJ2-3; D call uncertain. The CDR3 loop reads CASSLASGTDTQYF. The CDR3 DNA reads as TGTGCCAGCAGCTTAGCGTCAGGCACAGATACGCAGTATTTT.